Listed below are T cell receptor beta chains from one sample, sequenced in a study of blood T cells in healthy people across ages. TCRdb reprocessed the 5' RACE reads via MiXCR and lists one record per CDR3 protein. The sample includes approximately 760,000 distinct CDR3 sequences, more than 20% of them seen just once. These data were also filed under a second study, of T cells of mothers and their children.

Input material: blood. These receptors came from a boy younger than 18 in good health. CDR3s include the opening cysteine and the closing phenylalanine or tryptophan. The D gene is left open where the match is weak. Clone size appears in some rows only: once, few, many, or a class for an expanded clone.

V gene	J gene	clone size	D gene	CDR3 protein	CDR3 DNA
TRBV29-1	TRBJ1-2	once	-	CSVVLDGSNYGYTF	TGCAGCGTTGTTCTGGACGGATCTAACTATGGCTACACCTTC
TRBV7-2	TRBJ1-3	-	-	CASSSGPFQLGNTIYF	TGTGCCAGCAGCTCCGGACCCTTTCAGCTCGGAAACACCATATATTTT
TRBV11-2	TRBJ1-2	-	-	CASSGLAGNGYTF	TGTGCCAGCAGCGGATTGGCAGGGAACGGCTACACCTTC
TRBV5-6	TRBJ2-7	few	TRBD1	CASSGTGTGHYEQYF	TGTGCCAGCAGCGGAACCGGGACAGGCCACTACGAGCAGTACTTC
TRBV5-1	TRBJ2-1	-	-	CASSLVSGWLTNNEQFF	TGCGCCAGCAGCTTGGTTAGCGGTTGGCTAACCAACAATGAGCAGTTCTTC
TRBV27	TRBJ2-3	few	TRBD2	CASNSGGLRDTQYF	TGTGCCAGCAATAGCGGGGGGCTTAGAGATACGCAGTATTTT
TRBV29-1	TRBJ2-1	-	TRBD2	CSVEAQSGREEFF	TGCAGCGTTGAAGCCCAATCCGGCCGGGAGGAGTTCTTC
TRBV27	TRBJ1-3	-	-	CASSSWTETTSGNTIYF	TGTGCCAGCAGTTCCTGGACAGAAACAACTTCTGGAAACACCATATATTTT
TRBV12-3/TRBV12-4	TRBJ2-7	-	-	CASSPGDSAWYEQYF	TGTGCCAGCAGTCCCGGCGATTCTGCCTGGTACGAGCAGTACTTC
TRBV11-2	TRBJ2-5	-	TRBD2	CASSQTSGGGTQYF	TGTGCCAGCAGCCAAACTAGCGGCGGCGGGACCCAGTACTTC
TRBV20-1	TRBJ2-7	-	TRBD1	CSARDLRTGDYEQYF	TGCAGTGCTAGAGATTTGCGGACAGGGGACTACGAGCAGTACTTC
TRBV7-8	TRBJ2-2	-	TRBD2	CASSFAPGGGELFF	TGTGCCAGCAGCTTTGCTCCGGGGGGCGGGGAGCTGTTTTTT